The sequence of this TCR beta chain was determined in a study of blood T cell repertoires in COVID-19 (dated by TCRdb to between 2020 and 2021). For the study in its entirety: Collaborator samples came from the United States, Italy and Spain and covered acute and convalescent phases of COVID-19. The prospective study material was composed of cDNA or gDNA derived from T cells, B-cell-depleted T cells, or PBMCs. The dataset comprised deeply sampled blood TCRbeta repertoires from subjects exposed to, actively infected with, or recovered from COVID-19. The repertoires were released in a freely available public database meant as a resource for research on the immune response to SARS-CoV-2. Samples were obtained from the ongoing ImmuneRACE study (first 160 participants) and from 1,254 subjects provided by 6 global collaborators. The sample metadata nearly always contained a de-identified subject ID, COVID-19 status, age in years and sex. Where available, HLA class I and class II types were obtained from metadata supplied by the sample provider rather than from assay-based typing. Overall study results and their limits: How much clinical and demographic metadata was included differed by source and by participant, and the metadata was provided uncurated.

In the prospective study, participants were about 18 to 100 years old, resided in fewer than 25 geographic areas of the United States, and were enrolled through a virtual design. To assign participants to cohorts, the prospective study relied on clinical history that participants themselves reported in a screening survey and a study questionnaire. Exposed participants had been in contact, within 2 weeks of entering the study, with a person who had a PCR-confirmed or clinician-diagnosed case of COVID-19. In the prospective study, mobile phlebotomists collected whole blood, serum and a nasopharyngeal or oropharyngeal swab from each participant. Prospective study participants could optionally give additional blood draws and questionnaires over a roughly two-month period. Before DNA extraction, blood samples from the prospective study were shipped at room temperature or frozen. V drops 3 bases and J drops 4 bases, leaving 7 bases in between. The CDR3 has 12 amino acids, counting the end cysteine and phenylalanine. Kept here is only the CDR3 DNA, which spans 36 bases and is read in frame from base 1. From the germline V gene, CDR1 is SQVTM and CDR2 is ANQGSEA.

This clone was seen at least ten times. Its antigen has not been determined. Base quality data are lacking; no much larger clone is found one base away. TCRbeta CDR3 regions were amplified from genomic DNA by means of the immunoSEQ Assay, a bias-controlled multiplex PCR. In the authors' own workflow: The number of nucleated cells in each sample was estimated by amplification of reference gene primers within the assay. To quantify the absolute abundance of each unique TCRbeta CDR3 rearrangement, sequence reads were collapsed and filtered. Productive Simpson clonality was computed per sample as the square root of Simpson's diversity index over productive rearrangements. As stored in TCRdb, this immuneACCESS dataset retains in-frame rearrangements with V and J assigned. A fraction of the clones does not appear; measured against another copy, unresolved V genes explain less than half of the discrepancy, and the remainder lacks a known reason. Clone size and V and J calls were adopted from that table, with D and trimming inferred from the DNA. The sample yields more than 250,000 clones; roughly 80% were counted once. The top ten constitute about 5% of the sample.

This sequence was found in a man aged 40-49 years who had been exposed to COVID-19. The V and J segments used are TRBV29-1 and TRBJ1-3; 6 matching bases give a weak D call of TRBD1. Sequenced: PBMCs or T cells enriched from blood (not recorded which). The CDR3 here reads CSVDRGGNTIYF. Here is the DNA: TGCAGCGTTGACAGGGGCGGAAACACCATATATTTT.